Below, 30 T cell receptor beta chains from the same sample are listed, as sequenced in a study of blood T cell repertoires in COVID-19. TCRdb keeps only in-frame clones here, not all; method: immunoSEQ multiplex PCR. This table holds around 26,000 clones, over 75% found once. Sample: peripheral blood. The receptors here all came from an elderly woman with acute or convalescent COVID-19.

This clone has only a few counts. V and J are TRBV19 and TRBJ2-7; 7 bases line up with TRBD1. This CDR3 region has 15 residues. V gave up 6 bases and J gave up 2 bases; unmatched junction bases: 10. Germline CDR1 reads LNHDA; CDR2 reads SQIVND (reference sequence). Here the CDR3 reads CASRLKATGAYEQYF. The CDR3 bases are TGTGCCAGTAGACTCAAGGCAACAGGGGCCTACGAGCAGTACTTC.

CDR3 sequence: CATSDLLGSNEQFF. The CDR3 DNA reads as TGTGCCACCAGTGACCTCCTTGGGAGCAATGAGCAGTTCTTC. J is TRBJ2-1 and V is TRBV24-1; possibly TRBD2 for D (5 bases). The germline V gene encodes CDR1 KGHDR and CDR2 SFDVKD. This CDR3 is built from 14 residues. The V end lost 4 bases, the J end lost 6 bases, and 12 bases lay between the germline ends.

In its sample, this clone was seen a few times. V gene TRBV11-3 combines with J gene TRBJ2-2; the D gene is possibly TRBD2 (5 bases). The CDR3 covers 13 residues. V was clipped by 5 bases and J by 7 bases, with 11 bases between them. Germline CDR1 is SGHNT and CDR2 is YENEEA. CDR3 amino acids: CASSLFRDGELFF. CDR3 DNA: TGTGCCAGCAGCCTCTTCCGGGACGGGGAGCTGTTTTTT.

This clone was seen once. The rearrangement links TRBV2 to TRBJ1-2; possible D gene TRBD1, 6 bases. The V gene lost 4 bases and the J gene lost 0 bases, with 9 bases spanning the gap. The CDR3 contains 14 residues. CDR1 and CDR2 (germline): SNHLY, FYNNEI. The CDR3 region has the DNA TGTGCCAGCAGTGCATACAGGGCTAACTATGGCTACACCTTC. Translating it yields CASSAYRANYGYTF.

This chain joins TRBV30 and TRBJ1-1; D might be TRBD1 (6 bases). The CDR3 length is 17 residues. Germline lookup yields CDR1 GTSNPN and CDR2 SVGIG (reference sequence). Trimming pared 0 bases from V and 0 bases from J, leaving 17 bases between. DNA for the CDR3: TGTGCCTGGAGTGTAGGTGGGTCAGGGGCCATGAACACTGAAGCTTTCTTT. It encodes CAWSVGGSGAMNTEAFF. The entire variable domain, with the rest obtained from reference TRBV30 and TRBJ1-1, is as follows: SQTIHQWPATLVQPVGSPLSLECTVEGTSNPNLYWYRQAAGRGLQLLFYSVGIGQISSEVPQNLSASRPQDRQFILSSKKLLLSDSGFYLCAWSVGGSGAMNTEAFFGQGTRLTVV.

This clone appeared a few times. This CDR3 reads CATSRDPRSPGNTIYF. The CDR3 DNA is TGTGCCACCAGCAGAGATCCGCGGTCCCCGGGAAACACCATATATTTT. This chain links TRBV15 with TRBJ1-3; D unclear. The ends were cut back, 0 bases at V and 4 bases at J, with 13 bases in the middle. In germline, CDR1 is LNHNV, CDR2 YYDKDF (reference sequence). CDR3 size: 16 residues.

The chain has TRBV10-3 and TRBJ2-1, with 7 bases lining up with TRBD2. The CDR3 contains 9 residues. CDR1 and CDR2 (germline): ENHRY, SYGVKD. Losses at the gene ends were 11 bases for V and 8 bases for J; bases not matched to a gene: 0. CDR3 in DNA: TGTGCCGCGGGGGATGAGCAGTTCTTC. This encodes CAAGDEQFF.

The rearrangement uses TRBV6-1 and TRBJ1-1; 7 positions agree with TRBD1. The CDR3 spans 11 residues. Germline CDR1 is MNHNS and CDR2 is SASEGT. With V trimmed by 3 bases and J by 11 bases, 3 bases remained unmatched. The CDR3 bases are TGTGCCAGCAGTGAGACAGGGCGCGCTTTCTTT. Translated, it gives CASSETGRAFF.

The CDR3, as DNA: TGTGCCAGCAGCGTTCTAGCGGGGAGCTCCTACGAGCAGTACTTC. This encodes CASSVLAGSSYEQYF. V and J are TRBV9 and TRBJ2-7; 9 positions match TRBD2. The CDR3 is 15 amino acids. V was clipped by 2 bases and J by 0 bases; unmatched bases: 3. CDR1 is SGDLS and CDR2 is YYNGEE in the germline V gene.

A single count supports this clone. The V gene is TRBV24-1, the J gene TRBJ2-2; 8 bases align to TRBD2. CDR1 is KGHDR, CDR2 SFDVKD, per germline. Losses at the gene ends were 0 bases for V and 7 bases for J; bases not matched to a gene: 6. This CDR3 is built from 16 residues. DNA of the CDR3: TGTGCCACCAGTGATTTGCCGGGAGGGCCGGTCGGGGAGCTGTTTTTT. It specifies CATSDLPGGPVGELFF.

This chain uses TRBV4-1 with TRBJ1-3, with 7 bases fitting TRBD1. V was clipped by 3 bases and J by 0 bases; unmatched bases: 5. Germline-derived CDR1 and CDR2 are MGHRA and YSYEKL. There are 16 residues in the CDR3. CDR3 bases: TGCGCCAGCAGCCAGGAGGGACAGCTCTCTGGAAACACCATATATTTT. This encodes CASSQEGQLSGNTIYF.

In this sample, this clone turned up once. The gene calls are TRBV20-1 and TRBJ2-7; 9 nucleotides agree with TRBD2. The V and J ends lost 3 bases and 0 bases, in that order; junction bases with no gene match: 15. CDR3 length equals 18 residues. Germline V gives CDR1 DFQATT, CDR2 SNEGSKA (reference sequence). The CDR3 coding sequence is TGCAGTGCTAGTCCCCCCGGGCTAGCGGGATTGAGCTCCTACGAGCAGTACTTC. Its translation is CSASPPGLAGLSSYEQYF.

The sample holds one count of this clone. The J gene is TRBJ1-6, the V gene TRBV18; weak D call: TRBD1 (6 bases). Germline-derived CDR1 and CDR2 are KGHSH and LQKENI. Trimming left V 4 bases short and J 7 bases short, with 11 bases between. CDR3 length: 14 residues. CDR3 in amino acids: CASSLKDSNSPLHF. In DNA form, the CDR3 reads TGTGCCAGCTCACTCAAGGACAGCAATTCACCCCTCCACTTT.

The chain joins TRBV5-1 to TRBJ1-2; D is uncertain. With 0 bases removed from V and 2 bases from J, the gap between germline ends came to 5 bases. CDR3 length: 13 amino acids. Germline V gives CDR1 SGHRS, CDR2 YFSETQ. The CDR3 reads CASSLVENYGYTF. The CDR3 coding sequence is TGCGCCAGCAGCTTGGTCGAGAACTATGGCTACACCTTC. Combining the CDR3 with reference TRBV5-1 and TRBJ1-2 gives the whole variable domain KAGVTQTPRYLIKTRGQQVTLSCSPISGHRSVSWYQQTPGQGLQFLFEYFSETQRNKGNFPGRFSGRQFSNSRSEMNVSTLELGDSALYLCASSLVENYGYTFGSGTRLTVV.

This chain connects TRBV6-5 to TRBJ1-3, with D unclear. Between the trimmed V and J ends, which lost 10 bases and 0 bases, there was a span of 10 bases. Germline loops: CDR1 MNHEY, CDR2 SVGAGI. This CDR3 is 13 amino acids long. CDR3 sequence (DNA): TGTGCCACTCACCATAGCTCTGGAAACACCATATATTTT. Translation gives CATHHSSGNTIYF.

The chain employs TRBV24-1 and TRBJ1-2; D unclear. CDR1 is KGHDR, CDR2 SFDVKD, per germline. Deletions cut 7 bases from V and 1 base from J, with 9 bases between. This CDR3 has 13 residues. The CDR3 DNA reads as TGTGCCACCAGCGCCGCGGATAACTATGGCTACACCTTC. This codes for CATSAADNYGYTF.

V gene TRBV30 combines with J gene TRBJ2-5; D gene ambiguous. Trimming pared 2 bases from V and 4 bases from J, leaving 5 bases between. The CDR3 totals 11 residues. In germline, CDR1 is GTSNPN, CDR2 SVGIG (reference sequence). CDR3 DNA sequence: TGTGCCTGGAGTCCGGGAGAGACCCAGTACTTC. It codes for CAWSPGETQYF.

The CDR3: CASSLAAGKNTEAFF. DNA of the CDR3: TGTGCCAGCAGCTTAGCGGCGGGGAAGAACACTGAAGCTTTCTTT. The chain is built from TRBV7-9 and TRBJ1-1; D gene unclear. V lost 0 bases and J 1 base, leaving 9 bases between the germline ends. Germline V lookup: CDR1 SEHNR, CDR2 FQNEAQ (reference sequence). The length of the CDR3 is 15 residues.

The genes are TRBV5-6 and TRBJ1-1; unclear D gene. This CDR3 has 14 amino acids. Per germline, CDR1 SGHDT and CDR2 YYEEEE. V dropped 1 base and J dropped 0 bases, with 7 bases sitting between them. The CDR3 sequence is CASSLSGVNTEAFF. DNA of the CDR3: TGTGCCAGCAGCTTGTCCGGAGTGAACACTGAAGCTTTCTTT.

The CDR3 nucleotides read TGTGCCAGCAGCGTAGTACCGGACAGCAGCGGTCATGGCTACACCTTC. Translating it yields CASSVVPDSSGHGYTF. The chain employs TRBV9 and TRBJ1-2, with a possible D match to TRBD1 (6 bases). The ends were cut back, 0 bases at V and 6 bases at J, with 18 bases in the middle. CDR1 and CDR2 from the germline V gene are SGDLS and YYNGEE. This CDR3 has 16 amino acids.

V usage is TRBV5-1 and J usage is TRBJ1-1; D remains ambiguous. CDR1 is SGHRS, CDR2 YFSETQ, per germline. The CDR3 is 13 amino acids. V was pared by 2 bases and J by 0 bases, with 5 bases between. CDR3 in amino acids: CASSFGLNTEAFF. As DNA, the CDR3 is TGCGCCAGCAGCTTCGGGTTGAACACTGAAGCTTTCTTT.

V gene TRBV5-5 combines with J gene TRBJ1-1; possibly TRBD1 for D (6 bases). Germline CDR1 SGHKS, CDR2 YYEKEE (reference sequence). There are 13 residues in the CDR3. Trimming stripped 3 bases from V and 0 bases from J, with 6 bases between. CDR3 nucleotide sequence: TGTGCCAGCAGCTGGACAGTGAACACTGAAGCTTTCTTT. This codes for CASSWTVNTEAFF.

The CDR3 reads CASSSRTGGNEKLFF. In DNA, the CDR3 is TGCGCCAGCAGCTCCCGCACAGGGGGCAATGAAAAACTGTTTTTT. The chain carries TRBV5-1 and TRBJ1-4, with 9 positions matching TRBD1. The CDR3 length is 15 residues. The trim removed 3 bases at V and 5 bases at J, leaving 5 bases unmatched. CDR1 is SGHRS, CDR2 YFSETQ, per germline.

V gene TRBV29-1 combines with J gene TRBJ2-3; 8 positions match TRBD1. The germline V gene encodes CDR1 SQVTM and CDR2 ANQGSEA. The CDR3 spans 14 residues. Trimming at V came to 8 bases and at J to 4 bases, leaving 11 bases not matched to a gene. This CDR3 is CSIWDRSSADTQYF. Written as DNA, the CDR3 is TGCAGCATCTGGGACAGGAGTAGCGCAGATACGCAGTATTTT.

The gene calls are TRBV29-1 and TRBJ1-2; D is undetermined. Per the germline V gene, CDR1 is SQVTM and CDR2 is ANQGSEA. This CDR3 region has 10 residues. Between the trimmed V and J ends, which lost 1 base and 6 bases, there was a span of 3 bases. DNA of the CDR3: TGCAGCGTTGAAGCGGATGGCTACACCTTC. It specifies CSVEADGYTF.

The DNA for the CDR3 is TGTGCCATCAGTGAGACCCGACAGGGGCCTGAAGAGAGGCCCCAGCATTTT. The encoded protein is CAISETRQGPEERPQHF. V is TRBV10-3 and J is TRBJ1-5, with 8 bases fitting TRBD1. CDR1 and CDR2 from the germline V gene are ENHRY and SYGVKD. The CDR3 covers 17 residues. Unmatched junction bases numbered 15, after V lost 2 bases and J lost 9 bases.

Written as DNA, the CDR3 is TGTGCCAGCAGCGTAGCCTCTGAGCAGTTCTTC. It yields the protein CASSVASEQFF. The V gene is TRBV2, the J gene TRBJ2-1; the D is unclear. The CDR3 covers 11 residues. The V end lost 6 bases, the J end lost 9 bases, and 9 bases lay between the germline ends. Per germline, CDR1 SNHLY and CDR2 FYNNEI.

The gene calls are TRBV19 and TRBJ1-6, with TRBD1 identical over 9 bases. The V segment lost 3 bases and the J segment 1 base; nucleotides outside the gene matches: 4. This CDR3 has 17 amino acids. Germline CDR1 and CDR2: LNHDA and SQIVND (reference sequence). The CDR3, as DNA: TGTGCCAGTAGTATCGCCGGGACAGGGTCCTATAATTCACCCCTCCACTTT. This encodes CASSIAGTGSYNSPLHF.

The rearrangement uses TRBV4-2 and TRBJ2-1, with 9 bases that match TRBD2. The CDR3 has 16 residues. The V gene end was trimmed by 4 bases and the J gene end by 6 bases; junction bases not matched to a gene: 10. In germline, CDR1 is LGHNA, CDR2 YNFKEQ. In nucleotides, the CDR3 is TGTGCCAGCAGCCTCATCGACGGGCGGGGGGGCAATGAGCAGTTCTTC. It is translated as CASSLIDGRGGNEQFF.

V is TRBV6-2 or TRBV6-3 and J is TRBJ2-3, with 8 bases fitting TRBD2. Germline CDR1 and CDR2: MNHEY and SVGEGT. This CDR3 is built from 16 residues. V was pared by 4 bases and J by 3 bases, with 9 bases of the junction left unmatched. This chain's CDR3 is CASSFTGGFGTDTQYF. Here the CDR3 DNA reads TGTGCCAGCAGTTTCACGGGGGGGTTCGGTACAGATACGCAGTATTTT.